The 24 T cell receptor beta chains in this list originate from one sample, sequenced in a study of blood T cell repertoires in COVID-19. Repertoires were generated with immunoSEQ multiplex PCR, while TCRdb's copy carries only in-frame clones and drops some. The data hold more than 200,000 clones, with about nine tenths observed a single time. Sequenced material: peripheral blood. Every receptor here comes from a man aged 45-65 years with COVID-19, enrolled during active disease.

The chain combines TRBV7-2 with TRBJ2-1; tentative D call: TRBD2 (5 bases). The CDR3 is made up of 15 amino acids. CDR1 and CDR2 (germline): SGHTA, FQGNSA. The V end lost 6 bases, the J end lost 3 bases, and 15 bases lay between the germline ends. CDR3 sequence (DNA): TGTGCCAGCAGTTATCCGGGCAGCGGCTACAATGAGCAGTTCTTC. Its protein is CASSYPGSGYNEQFF.

The rearrangement joins TRBV5-1 to TRBJ2-5, with D uncertain. The germline V gene encodes CDR1 SGHRS and CDR2 YFSETQ. Between the trimmed V and J ends, which lost 0 bases and 2 bases, there was a span of 8 bases. CDR3 length: 14 residues. The CDR3 is CASSLGYRQETQYF. CDR3 nucleotides: TGCGCCAGCAGCTTGGGGTATCGGCAAGAGACCCAGTACTTC. Full variable domain (rest looked up from reference TRBV5-1 and TRBJ2-5): KAGVTQTPRYLIKTRGQQVTLSCSPISGHRSVSWYQQTPGQGLQFLFEYFSETQRNKGNFPGRFSGRQFSNSRSEMNVSTLELGDSALYLCASSLGYRQETQYFGPGTRLLVL.

This rearrangement joins TRBV18 to TRBJ2-2; 8 nucleotides line up with TRBD2. V shed 3 bases, J shed 2 bases, and the junction held 2 bases outside the gene matches. Germline CDR1 KGHSH, CDR2 LQKENI. The CDR3 extends over 15 amino acids. CDR3 sequence reads: CASSPGLDNTGELFF. DNA for the CDR3: TGTGCCAGCTCACCGGGACTAGATAACACCGGGGAGCTGTTTTTT.

This chain uses TRBV28 with TRBJ2-7; 7 bases line up with TRBD1. The CDR3 length is 14 residues. CDR1 is MDHEN, CDR2 SYDVKM, per germline. The V segment lost 2 bases and the J segment 3 bases; nucleotides outside the gene matches: 4. CDR3: CASSLLDRFYEQYF. The DNA for the CDR3 is TGTGCCAGCAGTTTACTGGACAGGTTCTACGAGCAGTACTTC.

The chain carries TRBV5-1 and TRBJ2-7; TRBD1 might be the D (7 bases). This CDR3 is 14 amino acids long. V was pared by 5 bases and J by 4 bases, with 16 bases between. Germline-derived CDR1 and CDR2 are SGHRS and YFSETQ. The CDR3, as DNA: TGCGCCAGCAGAATAGCGGAGGGGGCTTACGAGCAGTACTTC. This sequence encodes CASRIAEGAYEQYF.

V and J are TRBV6-5 and TRBJ2-6; possibly TRBD1 for D (5 bases). This CDR3 has 15 amino acids. Trimming stripped 8 bases from V and 2 bases from J, with 13 bases between. Germline lookup yields CDR1 MNHEY and CDR2 SVGAGI. The CDR3 DNA reads TGTGCCAGCCGTCCCTTGGGGCCTGGGGCCAACGTCCTGACTTTC. Protein product: CASRPLGPGANVLTF.

The chain carries TRBV7-9 and TRBJ1-6; the match to TRBD1 covers 7 bases. This CDR3 spans 16 amino acids. In germline, CDR1 is SEHNR, CDR2 FQNEAQ (reference sequence). The V gene end was trimmed by 4 bases and the J gene end by 4 bases; junction bases not matched to a gene: 7. CDR3 protein: CASSSGSGQYNSPLHF. In DNA form, the CDR3 reads TGTGCCAGCAGCTCCGGGTCGGGACAGTATAATTCACCCCTCCACTTT.

This clone was seen a single time. The rearrangement links TRBV4-3 to TRBJ2-7, with D unresolved. V lost 1 base and J lost 6, with 10 bases in between. The length of the CDR3 is 13 residues. Looked up from germline, CDR1 is LGHNA and CDR2 is YSLEER. In nucleotides, the CDR3 is TGCGCCAGCAGCCAAGCGATACGCAGCGAGCAGTACTTC. Its translation is CASSQAIRSEQYF.

The chain recombines TRBV2 with TRBJ1-3; a possible D gene is TRBD1 (5 bases). Deletions cut 10 bases from V and 2 bases from J, with 12 bases between. Germline CDR1 SNHLY, CDR2 FYNNEI. The CDR3 covers 13 residues. CDR3 in DNA: TGTGCCACGGGACTTACAGCTGGAAACACCATATATTTT. It specifies CATGLTAGNTIYF.

This clone was seen once. V is TRBV7-2 and J is TRBJ2-5, with 12 bases aligning to TRBD2. The CDR3 is 17 amino acids. The germline gives CDR1 SGHTA, CDR2 FQGNSA. The V and J ends lost 0 bases and 0 bases, in that order; junction bases with no gene match: 2. The CDR3 DNA reads as TGTGCCAGCAGCTTAGCCCTAGCGGGGGGGGACCAAGAGACCCAGTACTTC. Its protein is CASSLALAGGDQETQYF.

The rearrangement links TRBV3-1 (or the pseudogene TRBV3-2) to TRBJ2-7, with D perhaps TRBD1 (6 bases). The CDR3 length is 13 residues. From germline, CDR1 is LGHDT and CDR2 YNNKEL (reference sequence). V lost 2 bases to trimming and J lost 5 bases, with 10 bases between them. The CDR3 DNA follows: TGTGCCAGCAGCCAAACAGGGCTCCACGAGCAGTACTTC. Amino acids: CASSQTGLHEQYF.

The chain joins TRBV6-5 to TRBJ1-2; no clear D. The germline gives CDR1 MNHEY, CDR2 SVGAGI. The V end was cut by 7 bases, the J end by 2 bases, with 17 bases between. The CDR3 spans 15 residues. The CDR3 protein is CASTKGGLANYGYTF. Written as DNA, the CDR3 is TGTGCCAGCACCAAGGGAGGGTTGGCGAACTATGGCTACACCTTC.

The chain employs TRBV28 and TRBJ1-5; TRBD1 matches 9 bases. The V gene end was trimmed by 5 bases and the J gene end by 4 bases; junction bases not matched to a gene: 6. Germline V CDR1 and CDR2: MDHEN, SYDVKM. The CDR3 spans 15 residues. The chain's CDR3 is CASSGGGQGNQPQHF. The DNA of the CDR3 is TGTGCCAGCAGTGGGGGCGGACAGGGGAATCAGCCCCAGCATTTT.

The chain joins TRBV3-1 (or the pseudogene TRBV3-2) to TRBJ2-1, with a possible D match to TRBD1 (6 bases). This CDR3 region has 15 residues. Deletions cut 3 bases from V and 0 bases from J, with 9 bases between. From germline, CDR1 is LGHDT and CDR2 YNNKEL (reference sequence). CDR3: CASSQGQDSYNEQFF. The CDR3 coding sequence is TGTGCCAGCAGCCAGGGACAAGACTCCTACAATGAGCAGTTCTTC.

The V and J genes are TRBV6-5 and TRBJ1-3; the D gene is possibly TRBD1 (5 bases). Germline V CDR1 and CDR2: MNHEY, SVGAGI. The CDR3 has 14 residues. Trimming pared 6 bases from V and 3 bases from J, leaving 12 bases between. The CDR3 loop reads CASRGRTDGNTIYF. CDR3 nucleotides: TGTGCCAGCAGGGGGCGGACGGATGGAAACACCATATATTTT.

This clone has a handful of counts. This chain connects TRBV5-1 to TRBJ2-3; TRBD2 matches 7 bases. The V segment lost 4 bases and the J segment 2 bases; nucleotides outside the gene matches: 7. CDR1 SGHRS and CDR2 YFSETQ come from the germline V gene. CDR3 length: 15 residues. The CDR3 loop reads CASSGGGPATDTQYF. CDR3 coding DNA: TGCGCCAGCAGCGGGGGAGGGCCTGCCACAGATACGCAGTATTTT.

The chain combines TRBV19 with TRBJ2-3; D is perhaps TRBD1 (6 bases). Germline V gene lookup returns CDR1 LNHDA and CDR2 SQIVND (reference sequence). There are 18 residues in the CDR3. V was clipped by 3 bases and J by 4 bases, with 23 bases between them. CDR3 region: CASSIPKASGAGADTQYF. For the CDR3, the DNA is TGTGCCAGTAGTATTCCAAAAGCCTCAGGGGCCGGGGCAGATACGCAGTATTTT.

This chain uses TRBV2 with TRBJ2-7; 15 positions agree with TRBD2. With 5 bases clipped from V and 0 bases from J, the junction kept 5 bases outside the gene matches. Germline values: CDR1 SNHLY, CDR2 FYNNEI. There are 17 residues in the CDR3. DNA for the CDR3: TGTGCCAGCAGTCGGACTAGCGGGAGGGCAAGCTCCTACGAGCAGTACTTC. It translates to CASSRTSGRASSYEQYF.

The chain is built from TRBV6-2 or TRBV6-3 and TRBJ2-3; 8 bases are a match to TRBD2. After removal of 3 bases from V and 0 bases from J, the junction contained 8 bases not matched to a gene. Per germline, CDR1 MNHEY and CDR2 SVGEGT. There are 17 residues in the CDR3. The CDR3 coding sequence is TGTGCCAGCAGTTATATCCGACTAGCGCAAAGCACAGATACGCAGTATTTT. This gives the protein CASSYIRLAQSTDTQYF.

This clone has a single count. The chain uses TRBV5-6 and TRBJ1-6; 7 bases agree with TRBD1. Germline V CDR1 and CDR2: SGHDT, YYEEEE. The CDR3 contains 14 residues. The ends lost 4 bases at V and 9 bases at J; junction bases unmatched: 7. CDR3 protein: CASSEDRNFSPLHF. The CDR3 DNA reads as TGTGCCAGCAGCGAGGACAGGAATTTTTCACCCCTCCACTTT.

The chain carries TRBV9 and TRBJ2-7, with D perhaps TRBD1 (5 bases). Trimming pared 0 bases from V and 2 bases from J, leaving 12 bases between. The CDR3 has 15 amino acids. Per the germline V gene, CDR1 is SGDLS and CDR2 is YYNGEE. DNA of the CDR3: TGTGCCAGCAGCGTAGACGACAGCCAAGCCTACGAGCAGTACTTC. It encodes CASSVDDSQAYEQYF.

V usage is TRBV29-1 and J usage is TRBJ1-1, with 10 bases fitting TRBD1. Trimming at V came to 8 bases and at J to 0 bases, leaving 6 bases not matched to a gene. The germline CDR1 and CDR2 sequences are SQVTM and ANQGSEA. This CDR3 is built from 14 residues. For the CDR3, the DNA is TGCAGCAGCTCCGGGACAGGGGTGAACACTGAAGCTTTCTTT. This codes for CSSSGTGVNTEAFF. Supplemented by reference TRBV29-1 and TRBJ1-1, the full variable domain reads SAVISQKPSRDICQRGTSLTIQCQVDSQVTMMFWYRQQPGQSLTLIATANQGSEATYESGFVIDKFPISRPNLTFSTLTVSNMSPEDSSIYLCSSSGTGVNTEAFFGQGTRLTVV.

The CDR3 DNA sequence: TGTGCCAGCAGCCGGCGGGAGCAAGAGACCCAGTACTTC. Protein sequence: CASSRREQETQYF. The chain links TRBV3-1 (or the pseudogene TRBV3-2) to TRBJ2-5; 7 bases match TRBD2. The CDR3 consists of 13 residues. V was pared by 4 bases and J by 2 bases, with 1 base of the junction left unmatched. The germline gives CDR1 LGHDT, CDR2 YNNKEL (reference sequence).

The chain joins TRBV19 to TRBJ1-5, with 7 bases that match TRBD1. The CDR3 has 14 amino acids. CDR1 is LNHDA and CDR2 is SQIVND in the germline V gene (reference sequence). The trim removed 11 bases at V and 0 bases at J, leaving 7 bases unmatched. CDR3 nucleotide sequence: TGTGCCGGCTCGGACAGGTATAGCAATCAGCCCCAGCATTTT. Its translation: CAGSDRYSNQPQHF.